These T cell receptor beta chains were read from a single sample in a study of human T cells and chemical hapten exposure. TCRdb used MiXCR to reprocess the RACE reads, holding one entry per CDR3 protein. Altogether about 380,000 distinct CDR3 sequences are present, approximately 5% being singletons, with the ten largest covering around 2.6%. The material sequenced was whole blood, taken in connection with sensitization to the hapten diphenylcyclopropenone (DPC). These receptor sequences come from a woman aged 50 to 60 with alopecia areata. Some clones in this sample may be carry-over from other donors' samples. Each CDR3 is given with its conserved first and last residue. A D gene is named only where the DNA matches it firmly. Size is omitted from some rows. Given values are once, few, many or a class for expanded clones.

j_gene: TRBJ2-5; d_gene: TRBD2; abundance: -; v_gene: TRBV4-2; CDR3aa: CASSWNVGRERETQYF; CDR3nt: TGTGCCAGCAGCTGGAACGTCGGGCGGGAGAGAGAGACCCAGTACTTC
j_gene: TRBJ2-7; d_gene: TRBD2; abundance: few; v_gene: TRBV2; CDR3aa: CASRGLAGETPYEQYF; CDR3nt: TGTGCCAGCCGGGGACTAGCGGGAGAGACCCCCTACGAGCAGTACTTC
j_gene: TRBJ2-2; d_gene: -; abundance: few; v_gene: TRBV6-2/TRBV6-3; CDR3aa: CASTRVGGMSGELFF; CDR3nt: TGTGCCAGCACCCGAGTGGGGGGCATGTCCGGGGAGCTGTTTTTT
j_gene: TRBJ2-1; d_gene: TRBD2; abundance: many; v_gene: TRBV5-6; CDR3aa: CASSPPRGGAGTEQFF; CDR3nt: TGTGCCAGCAGCCCTCCCCGCGGGGGGGCCGGTACTGAGCAGTTCTTC
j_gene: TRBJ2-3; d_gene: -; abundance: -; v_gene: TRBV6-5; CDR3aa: CASSYSNPGEGQYF; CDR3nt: TGTGCCAGCAGTTACTCGAACCCCGGAGAGGGGCAGTATTTT
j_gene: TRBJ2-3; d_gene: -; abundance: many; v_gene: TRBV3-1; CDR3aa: CASSQAAGTDTQYF; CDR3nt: TGTGCCAGCAGCCAAGCGGCGGGCACAGATACGCAGTATTTT
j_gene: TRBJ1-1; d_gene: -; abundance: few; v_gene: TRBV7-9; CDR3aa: CASSFLSPEAFF; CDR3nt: TGTGCCAGCAGCTTCTTGAGCCCTGAAGCTTTCTTT
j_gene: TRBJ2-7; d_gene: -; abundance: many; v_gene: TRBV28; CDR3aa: CASSFPDRTYEQYF; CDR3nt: TGTGCCAGCAGTTTCCCGGACCGTACCTACGAGCAGTACTTC
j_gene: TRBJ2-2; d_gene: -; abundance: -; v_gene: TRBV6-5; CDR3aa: CASSYSTGPRGELFF; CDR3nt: TGTGCCAGCAGTTACTCGACAGGTCCAAGAGGGGAGCTGTTTTTT
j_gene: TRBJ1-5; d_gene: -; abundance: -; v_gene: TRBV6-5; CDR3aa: CASSYSMLNQPQHF; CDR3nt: TGTGCCAGCAGTTACTCGATGCTCAATCAGCCCCAGCATTTT
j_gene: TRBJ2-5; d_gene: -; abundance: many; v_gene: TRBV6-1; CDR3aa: CASTQEETQYF; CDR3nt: TGTGCCAGCACCCAAGAAGAGACCCAGTACTTC
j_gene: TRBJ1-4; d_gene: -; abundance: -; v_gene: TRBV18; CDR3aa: CASSPDSGGYEKLFF; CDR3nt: TGTGCCAGCTCACCAGATTCCGGGGGTTACGAAAAACTGTTTTTT
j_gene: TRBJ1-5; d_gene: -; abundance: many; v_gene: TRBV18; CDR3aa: CASSPKANQPQHF; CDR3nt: TGTGCCAGCTCTCCTAAGGCAAATCAGCCCCAGCATTTT
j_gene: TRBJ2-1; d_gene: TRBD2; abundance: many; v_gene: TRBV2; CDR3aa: CARSPGTSASEQFF; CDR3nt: TGTGCCAGAAGTCCCGGGACTAGTGCGAGTGAGCAGTTCTTC
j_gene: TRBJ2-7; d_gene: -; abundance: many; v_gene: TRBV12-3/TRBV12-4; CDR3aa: CASSPDSWEQYF; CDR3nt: TGTGCCAGCAGTCCGGACTCCTGGGAGCAGTACTTC
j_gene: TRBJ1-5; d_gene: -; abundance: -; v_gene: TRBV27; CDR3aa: CASSSGRVQPQHF; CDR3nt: TGTGCCAGCAGTTCAGGGCGGGTACAGCCCCAGCATTTT
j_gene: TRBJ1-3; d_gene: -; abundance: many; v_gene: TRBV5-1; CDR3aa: CASRSQGAGNTIYF; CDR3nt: TGCGCCAGCAGAAGTCAGGGTGCTGGAAACACCATATATTTT
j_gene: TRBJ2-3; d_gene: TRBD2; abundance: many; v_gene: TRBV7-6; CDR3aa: CASSLGSGRGRADTQYF; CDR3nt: TGTGCCAGCAGCTTAGGGAGCGGGAGGGGTCGCGCAGATACGCAGTATTTT
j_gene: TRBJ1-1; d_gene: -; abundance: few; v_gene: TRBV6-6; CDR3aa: CASSSTIMNTEAFF; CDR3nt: TGTGCCAGCAGTTCAACCATCATGAACACTGAAGCTTTCTTT
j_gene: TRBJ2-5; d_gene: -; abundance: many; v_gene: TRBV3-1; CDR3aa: CASSQDGTLRVETQYF; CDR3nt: TGTGCCAGCAGCCAAGATGGGACCCTAAGGGTGGAGACCCAGTACTTC
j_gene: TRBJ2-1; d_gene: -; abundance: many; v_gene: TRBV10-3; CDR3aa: CAISTTLLGSYNEQFF; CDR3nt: TGTGCCATCAGTACCACCCTCCTAGGGTCCTACAATGAGCAGTTCTTC
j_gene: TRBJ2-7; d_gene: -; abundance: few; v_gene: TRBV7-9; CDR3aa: CASSASLRAYEQYF; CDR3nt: TGTGCCAGCAGCGCGTCCTTGAGAGCCTACGAGCAGTACTTC
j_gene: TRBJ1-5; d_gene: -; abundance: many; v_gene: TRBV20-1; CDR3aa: CSAKVLGIGNQPQHF; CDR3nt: TGCAGTGCCAAGGTCCTGGGGATTGGCAATCAGCCCCAGCATTTT
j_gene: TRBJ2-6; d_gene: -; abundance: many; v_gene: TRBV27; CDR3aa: CASSRALGANVLTF; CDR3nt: TGTGCCAGCAGCCGGGCGTTAGGGGCCAACGTCCTGACTTTC
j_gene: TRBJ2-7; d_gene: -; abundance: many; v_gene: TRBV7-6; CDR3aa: CASSYGSTYEQYF; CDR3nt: TGTGCCAGCAGTTACGGGAGCACCTACGAGCAGTACTTC
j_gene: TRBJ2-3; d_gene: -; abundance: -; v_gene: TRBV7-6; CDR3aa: CASSLAGTFTDTQYF; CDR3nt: TGTGCCAGCAGCTTAGCCGGCACCTTCACAGATACGCAGTATTTT
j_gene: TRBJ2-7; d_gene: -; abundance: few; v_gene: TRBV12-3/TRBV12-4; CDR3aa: CASSSMVSEQYF; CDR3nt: TGTGCCAGCAGTTCCATGGTCTCCGAGCAGTACTTC
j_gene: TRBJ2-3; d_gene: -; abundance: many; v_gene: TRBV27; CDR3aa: CASSLSQDTQYF; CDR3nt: TGTGCCAGCAGTTTATCCCAAGATACGCAGTATTTT
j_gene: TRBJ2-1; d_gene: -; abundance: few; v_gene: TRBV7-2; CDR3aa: CASSLLVAGSYYNEQFF; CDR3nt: TGTGCCAGCAGCTTACTTGTGGCGGGATCGTATTACAATGAGCAGTTCTTC
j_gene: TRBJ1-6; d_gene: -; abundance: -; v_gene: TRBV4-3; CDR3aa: CASSQAGWSDSPLHF; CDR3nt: TGCGCCAGCAGCCAAGCCGGCTGGTCAGACTCACCCCTCCACTTT
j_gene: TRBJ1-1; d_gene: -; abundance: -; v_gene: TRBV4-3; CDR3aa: CASSQGSADTEAFF; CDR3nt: TGCGCCAGCAGCCAAGGGTCAGCGGATACTGAAGCTTTCTTT